Listed here are 21 T cell receptor beta chains from one sample, sequenced in a study of CD8 T cells in Susac syndrome. Reverse transcription of roughly 0.5 to 1 ug RNA was carried out with random hexamers. From the immunoSEQ multiplex PCR reads, TCRdb called clonotypes with MiXCR, one entry per CDR3 protein. This sample has 170,000 or so distinct CDR3 sequences, with 85% to 95% found just once. Material for sequencing was CD4+ T cells from PBMCs. These receptor sequences come from a human donor with Susac syndrome.

The rearrangement uses TRBV15 and TRBJ1-2, with D perhaps matching TRBD1 (6 bases). The CDR3 has 14 amino acids. The V end lost 8 bases, the J end lost 2 bases, and 15 bases lay between the germline ends. The V gene's germline CDR1 is LNHNV and CDR2 YYDKDF (reference sequence). CDR3 in DNA: TGTGCCACCTCGGGGGCCACAATGAACTATGGCTACACCTTC. Amino acid sequence: CATSGATMNYGYTF.

The V gene is TRBV6-6, the J gene TRBJ2-5; D gene uncertain. The CDR3 runs to 14 residues. Trimming removed 2 bases at V and 1 base at J, with 8 bases between. The V gene's germline CDR1 is MNHNY and CDR2 SVGAGI (reference sequence). CDR3 sequence: CASSYPASQETQYF. The CDR3 DNA sequence: TGTGCCAGCAGTTACCCGGCCTCCCAAGAGACCCAGTACTTC.

This chain links TRBV7-8 with TRBJ2-7; D is unresolved. Trimming removed 1 base at V and 1 base at J, with 11 bases between. Germline V gene data show CDR1 as SGHVS and CDR2 as FQNEAQ. The CDR3 contains 15 residues. The CDR3 reads CASSLDKSQSYEQYF. The CDR3 DNA reads as TGTGCCAGCAGCTTAGACAAGTCACAGTCCTACGAGCAGTACTTC.

The chain links TRBV18 to TRBJ1-1; 10 bases align to TRBD1. Per germline, CDR1 KGHSH and CDR2 LQKENI. V was pared by 2 bases and J by 4 bases, with 4 bases of the junction left unmatched. The CDR3 spans 15 residues. This CDR3 reads CASSPGDRGSTEAFF. CDR3 DNA: TGTGCCAGCTCACCAGGGGACAGGGGTTCCACTGAAGCTTTCTTT.

This chain uses TRBV7-9 with TRBJ2-2; TRBD2 aligns across 15 bases. The germline V gene has CDR1 SEHNR and CDR2 FQNEAQ (reference sequence). J was trimmed by 0 bases and V by 6 bases; bases with no gene match: 2. This CDR3 region has 17 residues. The CDR3 DNA follows: TGTGCCAGCAGGGGACTAGCGGGGGGCACGAACACCGGGGAGCTGTTTTTT. This encodes CASRGLAGGTNTGELFF.

The V gene is TRBV30, the J gene TRBJ2-3; no clear D gene. V lost 2 bases, J lost 2 bases, and 20 bases lay in between. This CDR3 region has 17 residues. Germline-derived CDR1 and CDR2 are GTSNPN and SVGIG (reference sequence). CDR3 protein: CAWSQFAPGPVTDTQYF. DNA of the CDR3: TGTGCCTGGAGTCAGTTCGCCCCGGGCCCCGTCACAGATACGCAGTATTTT.

The CDR3 region is CSVVGQGDQPQHF. The CDR3 DNA sequence: TGCAGCGTTGTAGGGCAGGGGGATCAGCCCCAGCATTTT. The chain employs TRBV29-1 and TRBJ1-5, with 7 bases that match TRBD1. Per the germline V gene, CDR1 is SQVTM and CDR2 is ANQGSEA. The CDR3 totals 13 residues. The trim removed 4 bases at V and 5 bases at J, leaving 5 bases unmatched.

V gene TRBV29-1 combines with J gene TRBJ1-1; D is undetermined. The CDR3 loop spans 13 amino acids. Per germline, CDR1 SQVTM and CDR2 ANQGSEA. The V end lost 7 bases, the J end lost 1 base, and 13 bases lay between the germline ends. The CDR3 bases are TGCAGCGCTGTTGGTGGTACGAACACTGAAGCTTTCTTT. Translating it yields CSAVGGTNTEAFF. The whole variable domain, filled in from reference TRBV29-1 and TRBJ1-1, reads SAVISQKPSRDICQRGTSLTIQCQVDSQVTMMFWYRQQPGQSLTLIATANQGSEATYESGFVIDKFPISRPNLTFSTLTVSNMSPEDSSIYLCSAVGGTNTEAFFGQGTRLTVV.

The chain combines TRBV11-2 with TRBJ2-7; 7 nucleotides align to TRBD2. V shed 0 bases and J 2 bases; nucleotides not matched to a gene: 7. The CDR3 runs to 16 residues. The germline CDR1 and CDR2 sequences are SGHAT and FQNNGV. The CDR3 sequence: CASSLDHGGRAYEQYF. CDR3 sequence (DNA): TGTGCCAGCAGCTTAGACCATGGGGGGAGGGCCTACGAGCAGTACTTC.

The chain combines TRBV7-2 with TRBJ2-5; D gene ambiguous. CDR3 size: 15 residues. V was pared by 5 bases and J by 2 bases, with 15 bases between. Germline CDR1 reads SGHTA; CDR2 reads FQGNSA. The CDR3, as DNA: TGTGCCAGCAGCGAAACCCAGAGGCTACAAGAGACCCAGTACTTC. Amino acid sequence: CASSETQRLQETQYF.

Regarding this clonotype: The junction departs from the called germline gene at one end, perhaps through a read error. The chain carries TRBV30 and TRBJ2-2; TRBD2 is a possible D gene (5 bases). The germline V gene has CDR1 GTSNPN and CDR2 SVGIG (reference sequence). This CDR3 has 13 amino acids. The CDR3 DNA is TGTGCCTGGAACGTCGGGGAAACCGGGGAGCTGCTTTTT. Translating it yields CAWNVGETGELLF.

The V and J genes are TRBV15 and TRBJ2-3; 15 bases are a match to TRBD2. In germline, CDR1 is LNHNV, CDR2 YYDKDF (reference sequence). J lost 5 bases, V lost 0 bases, and 6 bases had no gene match. CDR3 length: 18 residues. This CDR3 is CATSRDPGLAGGIDTQYF. The CDR3 nucleotides read TGTGCCACCAGCAGAGATCCCGGACTAGCGGGAGGGATAGATACGCAGTATTTT.

This sequence joins TRBV5-1 and TRBJ2-4, with 8 bases matching TRBD1. The V gene's germline CDR1 is SGHRS and CDR2 YFSETQ. V was clipped by 1 base and J by 1 base; unmatched bases: 7. The CDR3 has 17 amino acids. In DNA, the CDR3 is TGCGCCAGCAGCTTGTTATACAGGGGGGACGCCAAAAACATTCAGTACTTC. This codes for CASSLLYRGDAKNIQYF.

The rearrangement uses TRBV27 and TRBJ1-1; 9 nucleotides match TRBD1. Germline trimming cut 3 bases from V and 5 bases from J; bases unmatched to any gene: 7. The CDR3 runs 15 residues. Germline CDR1 and CDR2: MNHEY and SMNVEV (reference sequence). CDR3 nucleotide sequence: TGTGCCAGCAGTTTGAACAGGGGGCTGGGAACTGAAGCTTTCTTT. It encodes CASSLNRGLGTEAFF.

The chain carries TRBV15 and TRBJ1-5, with unresolved D. V lost 0 bases and J lost 7, with 7 bases in between. From germline, CDR1 is LNHNV and CDR2 YYDKDF (reference sequence). This CDR3 is built from 13 residues. CDR3 amino acids: CATSRERGQPQHF. The DNA of the CDR3 is TGTGCCACCAGCAGAGAAAGAGGGCAGCCCCAGCATTTT.

The CDR3 loop is CASSLDRGLNNEQFF. CDR3 coding DNA: TGTGCCAGCAGCTTAGACAGGGGGCTCAACAATGAGCAGTTCTTC. This chain links TRBV11-3 with TRBJ2-1; TRBD1 agrees at 8 bases. The germline V gene encodes CDR1 SGHNT and CDR2 YENEEA. V shed 0 bases, J shed 5 bases, and the junction held 3 bases outside the gene matches. This CDR3 has 15 amino acids.

The V gene is TRBV20-1, the J gene TRBJ1-2, with 8 bases lining up with TRBD1. Trimming cost V 3 bases and J 8 bases; bases outside gene matches: 11. The germline gives CDR1 DFQATT, CDR2 SNEGSKA (reference sequence). This CDR3 comprises 14 residues. The CDR3 is CSASPFDRGGGYTF. CDR3 in DNA: TGCAGTGCTAGCCCTTTCGACAGGGGAGGCGGCTACACCTTC.

The chain couples TRBV9 to TRBJ2-5; 9 bases line up with TRBD1. Germline V gene lookup returns CDR1 SGDLS and CDR2 YYNGEE. The length of the CDR3 is 16 residues. Trimming removed 4 bases from V and 0 bases from J; junction bases left unmatched: 7. The CDR3 sequence is CASSPRTGGNQETQYF. The CDR3 region has the DNA TGTGCCAGCAGCCCTCGAACAGGGGGCAACCAAGAGACCCAGTACTTC.

The chain links TRBV20-1 to TRBJ1-3, with D possibly TRBD1 on 5 matching bases. Trimming cost V 5 bases and J 4 bases, with 12 bases left between them. CDR3 length: 13 amino acids. Germline-derived CDR1 and CDR2 are DFQATT and SNEGSKA (reference sequence). The CDR3 sequence is CSAVWGGGNTIYF. CDR3 bases: TGCAGTGCTGTTTGGGGCGGGGGAAACACCATATATTTT.

The V and J genes are TRBV5-1 and TRBJ1-6, with D maybe TRBD1 (6 bases). Deletions cut 2 bases from V and 8 bases from J, with 11 bases between. This CDR3 spans 14 amino acids. The germline V gene encodes CDR1 SGHRS and CDR2 YFSETQ. DNA of the CDR3: TGCGCCAGCAGCTTAGACAGGCCGGATTCACCCCTCCACTTT. Translated, it gives CASSLDRPDSPLHF. Looking up the rest from reference TRBV5-1 and TRBJ1-6 gives the full variable domain: KAGVTQTPRYLIKTRGQQVTLSCSPISGHRSVSWYQQTPGQGLQFLFEYFSETQRNKGNFPGRFSGRQFSNSRSEMNVSTLELGDSALYLCASSLDRPDSPLHFGNGTRLTVT.

V gene TRBV29-1 combines with J gene TRBJ1-1; no definite D call. There are 13 residues in the CDR3. V was trimmed by 1 base and J by 4 bases, leaving 10 bases between them. Germline V gene sequence: CDR1 SQVTM, CDR2 ANQGSEA. The CDR3 nucleotides are TGCAGCGTTGAAGGCAGAGTGAGCACTGAAGCTTTCTTT. Its protein product is CSVEGRVSTEAFF. Full variable domain (outside the CDR3, taken from reference TRBV29-1 and TRBJ1-1): SAVISQKPSRDICQRGTSLTIQCQVDSQVTMMFWYRQQPGQSLTLIATANQGSEATYESGFVIDKFPISRPNLTFSTLTVSNMSPEDSSIYLCSVEGRVSTEAFFGQGTRLTVV.